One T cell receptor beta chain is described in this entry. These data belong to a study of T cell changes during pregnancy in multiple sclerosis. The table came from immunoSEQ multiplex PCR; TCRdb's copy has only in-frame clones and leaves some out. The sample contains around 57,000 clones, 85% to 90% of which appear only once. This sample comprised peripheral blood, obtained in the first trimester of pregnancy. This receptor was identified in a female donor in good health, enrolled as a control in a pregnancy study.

The CDR3 bases are TGTGCCAGCAGCACCCGGGACAGGGGGTCGGCCGAGCAGTACTTC. Its protein product is CASSTRDRGSAEQYF. The genes are TRBV9 and TRBJ2-7; 11 nucleotides match TRBD1. V gave up 4 bases and J gave up 6 bases; unmatched junction bases: 9. Germline loops: CDR1 SGDLS, CDR2 YYNGEE. This CDR3 region has 15 residues.